This record looks at one T cell receptor beta chain sequence and its context. Its antigen remains unidentified. The data originate from a study of T cell responses to AZD1222 COVID-19 vaccine. In germline, CDR1 is LNHDA, CDR2 SQIVND (reference sequence). The CDR3 extends over 14 amino acids. The V and J ends lost 8 bases and 5 bases, in that order; junction bases with no gene match: 10. General study findings and limits: Elevations in Spike-specific TCR breadth and depth followed administration of two AZD1222 doses. Repertoires were obtained only post-peak T cell response.

Sequencing was performed with immunoSEQ multiplex PCR; in TCRdb, only in-frame clones are kept and a portion is missing. The top ten clones hold 4.4% of a sample with fewer than 200,000 clones, about 91% of them seen once. This TCR was recovered from an adult in good health. Sample: peripheral blood, taken on day 0 of MenACWY control vaccination. This sequence joins TRBV19 and TRBJ1-1; 8 nucleotides line up with TRBD1. CDR3 DNA: TGTGCCAGTTGCTACAGGGGGGGGAGAACTGAAGCTTTCTTT. Residues: CASCYRGGRTEAFF.